This T cell receptor beta chain is drawn from a study of identical twins. Findings of the study overall: When twins shared out-of-frame alpha sequences, those sequences had excess low generation probability.

The CDR3 totals 12 residues. Trimming removed 0 bases at V and 8 bases at J, with 4 bases between. As concerns this clonotype: The antigen remains unidentified.

TCRdb ran MiXCR on the 5' RACE reads and lists one entry per CDR3 protein. Here the sample spans more than 200,000 distinct CDR3 sequences, 11% to 15% being singletons. Sequencing was performed on memory (CD45RO+) T cells sorted from blood. The chain recombines TRBV12-3 or TRBV12-4 with TRBJ1-4; D call uncertain. The source of this sequence is a woman under 30 in good health. In DNA form, the CDR3 reads TGTGCCAGCAGTTTAGCCCGGGAAAAACTGTTTTTT. Amino acid sequence: CASSLAREKLFF.